Below, 24 T cell receptor beta chains from the same sample are listed, as sequenced in a study of regulatory T cells in long-lasting Graves disease. Stated time point: persistent/refractory GD, antithyroid drugs over 5 years with positive TRAb. TCR sequences were obtained from RNA taken from PBMCs. The authors built TCR beta libraries using iRepertoire HTBI primers and Arm-PCR of CDR3 regions. TCRdb ran MiXCR on the multiplex PCR reads and lists one entry per CDR3 protein. The top ten clones hold roughly an eighth of a sample with 350,000 to 450,000 distinct CDR3 sequences, approximately 22% of them seen once. Sample: peripheral blood mononuclear cells (PBMCs), taken when the disease was refractory, from a patient treated with antithyroid drugs. These receptors were obtained from a female donor with Graves disease.

This clonotype has a handful of counts. The gene calls are TRBV29-1 and TRBJ1-1, with 7 bases that match TRBD1. The germline gives CDR1 SQVTM, CDR2 ANQGSEA. The ends lost 6 bases at V and 4 bases at J; junction bases unmatched: 14. The CDR3 covers 15 residues. The CDR3 sequence is CSVATGAGGGTEAFF. The CDR3, as DNA: TGCAGCGTGGCTACAGGGGCAGGTGGCGGCACTGAAGCTTTCTTT.

Only a few counts were recorded for this clonotype. Compared with germline, one end of the junction differs, possibly owing to a read error. V gene TRBV6-2 or TRBV6-3 combines with J gene TRBJ1-4, with unresolved D. The germline V gene has CDR1 MNHEY and CDR2 SVGEGT. This CDR3 contains 15 residues. The CDR3 coding sequence is TGTGCCAGCAGTGAAAACACAGTAACTAATGAAAAACTATTTTTT. It translates to CASSENTVTNEKLFF.

This clonotype appeared a single time. This chain joins TRBV19 and TRBJ2-7; D is tentatively TRBD1 or TRBD2 (5 bases each). V lost 3 bases to trimming and J lost 3 bases, with 15 bases between them. CDR3 size: 15 residues. Germline V lookup: CDR1 LNHDA, CDR2 SQIVND (reference sequence). The CDR3 spells CASSMGRGGGYEQYF. CDR3 coding DNA: TGTGCCAGTAGTATGGGACGGGGCGGAGGCTACGAGCAGTACTTC.

This chain connects TRBV2 to TRBJ2-2; D is possibly TRBD1 (5 bases). The germline CDR1 and CDR2 sequences are SNHLY and FYNNEI. V was shortened by 11 bases and J by 0 bases, with 13 bases between the two germline ends. This CDR3 has 14 amino acids. The CDR3 DNA is TGTGCCGGATCAGGGTTGTCGAACACCGGGGAGCTGTTTTTT. Translated, it gives CAGSGLSNTGELFF. Drawing the rest from reference TRBV2 and TRBJ2-2, the complete variable domain is EPEVTQTPSHQVTQMGQEVILRCVPISNHLYFYWYRQILGQKVEFLVSFYNNEISEKSEIFDDQFSVERPDGSNFTLKIRSTKLEDSAMYFCAGSGLSNTGELFFGEGSRLTVL.

The sample holds many counts of this clonotype. The gene calls are TRBV7-9 and TRBJ2-5, with D perhaps assigned TRBD1 or TRBD2 (5 bases each). Germline assignment: CDR1 SEHNR and CDR2 FQNEAQ (reference sequence). The V end was cut by 7 bases, the J end by 1 base, with 13 bases between. This CDR3 comprises 14 residues. The CDR3 DNA reads as TGTGCCAGCACCCCCCCCGGGGCCCAAGAGACCCAGTACTTC. Protein sequence: CASTPPGAQETQYF.

This clonotype was detected many times. The chain has TRBV6-2 or TRBV6-3 and TRBJ2-2, with TRBD2 matching over 10 bases. Germline V gives CDR1 MNHEY, CDR2 SVGEGT. The CDR3 is 17 amino acids. V trimming: 2 bases; J trimming: 5 bases; junction bases outside the gene matches: 8. The CDR3 DNA is TGTGCCAGCAGTTACCCCTCTAGCGGGAGTGGTACCGGGGAGCTGTTTTTT. Residues: CASSYPSSGSGTGELFF.

This clonotype occurred a few times. Being one base from a much bigger clone, this may be a read error. This CDR3 fails to terminate in the conserved phenylalanine or tryptophan, so it likely reflects a read error. The chain joins TRBV30 to TRBJ1-1; D remains ambiguous. Per germline, CDR1 GTSNPN and CDR2 SVGIG (reference sequence). The CDR3 is made up of 12 amino acids. V lost 3 bases and J lost 3, with 8 bases in between. The CDR3 loop is CAWRWEHTEAFL. The CDR3, as DNA: TGTGCCTGGAGATGGGAGCACACTGAAGCTTTCCTT.

A word on this clonotype: It is likely a read error: a sequence one base away is far more abundant. The rearrangement joins TRBV28 to TRBJ1-2; 11 nucleotides agree with TRBD1. The germline V gene has CDR1 MDHEN and CDR2 SYDVKM. There are 14 residues in the CDR3. The CDR3 region has the DNA TGTGCCGGCAGAGGACAGGGGGCTTACTATGGCTACACCTTC. As protein: CAGRGQGAYYGYTF.

This clonotype appeared a few times. The V call is TRBV29-1, the J call TRBJ2-7; tentatively, D is TRBD2 (6 bases). This CDR3 region has 15 residues. CDR1 is SQVTM, CDR2 ANQGSEA, per germline. Trimming took 2 bases from V and 2 from J, leaving 16 bases between them. This CDR3 reads CSVESPAGPPYEQYF. CDR3 coding DNA: TGCAGCGTTGAAAGTCCCGCGGGACCTCCCTACGAGCAGTACTTC.

This clonotype was detected many times. The chain uses TRBV12-3 or TRBV12-4 and TRBJ1-2; D not resolved. CDR3 length: 14 residues. Trimming stripped 3 bases from V and 4 bases from J, with 12 bases between. The CDR3 coding sequence is TGTGCCAGCAGTTTCACCGGGGTGGCCTATGGCTACACCTTC. Translation gives CASSFTGVAYGYTF.

In this sample, this clonotype turned up many times. The chain recombines TRBV5-1 with TRBJ2-7, with D perhaps TRBD2 (6 bases). Between the trimmed V and J ends, which lost 3 bases and 3 bases, there was a span of 13 bases. CDR3 length: 14 residues. Germline CDR1 and CDR2: SGHRS and YFSETQ. DNA of the CDR3: TGCGCCAGCAGCTCGGACTGGGAGGACTACGAGCAGTACTTC. Protein product: CASSSDWEDYEQYF.

Comments on this clonotype: A clone one base away is much larger, so this may be a read error. V and J are TRBV27 and TRBJ1-2; a weak D match, TRBD1 (5 bases). V was cut by 5 bases and J by 8 bases, with 15 bases left in between. Germline loops: CDR1 MNHEY, CDR2 SMNVEV (reference sequence). The CDR3 loop spans 13 amino acids. This CDR3 is CASSLLGAGGYTF. The CDR3 DNA sequence: TGTGCCAGCAGTCTTCTAGGGGCGGGAGGCTACACCTTC.

This clonotype appeared many times. The V gene is TRBV28, the J gene TRBJ2-7; TRBD2 agrees at 15 bases. CDR1 is MDHEN and CDR2 is SYDVKM in the germline V gene. J was trimmed by 5 bases and V by 5 bases; bases with no gene match: 16. The CDR3 is made up of 19 amino acids. The DNA of the CDR3 is TGTGCCAGCAGTAAACCGGGACTAGCGGGAGGAAGGGGTCGGGACGAGCAGTACTTC. Residues: CASSKPGLAGGRGRDEQYF.

The table lists this clonotype with many counts. The chain links TRBV19 to TRBJ1-4, with unresolved D. Trimming removed 3 bases from V and 9 bases from J, with 11 bases in between. The CDR3 has 13 residues. CDR1 is LNHDA and CDR2 is SQIVND in the germline V gene (reference sequence). The CDR3 bases are TGTGCCAGTAGTATGGAAGGGCGGAAAAAACTGTTTTTT. Residues: CASSMEGRKKLFF. The full variable domain, in which reference TRBV19 and TRBJ1-4 provide the parts outside the CDR3, is DGGITQSPKYLFRKEGQNVTLSCEQNLNHDAMYWYRQDPGQGLRLIYYSQIVNDFQKGDIAEGYSVSREKKESFPLTVTSAQKNPTAFYLCASSMEGRKKLFFGSGTQLSVL.

As to this clonotype: A much more abundant neighbour one base away suggests this may be a read error. This chain joins TRBV6-1 and TRBJ2-7; D is undetermined. The germline gives CDR1 MNHNS, CDR2 SASEGT. The CDR3 has 14 residues. The CDR3 DNA reads TGTGCCAGCGGTGAAGAGGTCTCCGACTACGAGCAGTACTTC. Translated, it gives CASGEEVSDYEQYF.

In this sample, this clonotype turned up many times. The rearrangement uses TRBV28 and TRBJ1-2, with a tentative D call TRBD1 (6 bases). This CDR3 has 15 residues. The V gene lost 3 bases and the J gene lost 1 base, with 12 bases spanning the gap. CDR1 is MDHEN, CDR2 SYDVKM, per germline. CDR3 region: CASSFGGKINYGYTF. CDR3 DNA sequence: TGTGCCAGCAGTTTTGGGGGCAAAATTAACTATGGCTACACCTTC.

Ten or more counts support this clonotype. The gene calls are TRBV18 and TRBJ2-5, with D unresolved. The CDR3 extends over 14 amino acids. Trimming left V 10 bases short and J 5 bases short, with 20 bases between. CDR1 and CDR2 from the germline V gene are KGHSH and LQKENI. The CDR3 DNA is TGTGCCACCAAACTTGATCAAACCGGGGAGACCCAGTACTTC. Translating it yields CATKLDQTGETQYF.

In this sample, this clonotype turned up many times. CDR3 coding DNA: TGCAGTGTCTCGACTAGCGGGGCTTCCTACAATGAGCAGTTCTTC. Its translation is CSVSTSGASYNEQFF. The chain has TRBV20-1 and TRBJ2-1; 11 nucleotides match TRBD2. Germline CDR1 DFQATT, CDR2 SNEGSKA (reference sequence). The CDR3 totals 15 residues. Trimming cost V 7 bases and J 1 base; bases outside gene matches: 6.

This clonotype was observed at least ten times. V gene TRBV3-1 combines with J gene TRBJ2-7; 15 bases fit TRBD2. CDR3 length: 13 residues. V was pared by 7 bases and J by 6 bases, with 1 base of the junction left unmatched. The germline CDR1 and CDR2 sequences are LGHDT and YNNKEL (reference sequence). CDR3: CASKGLAGGEQYF. DNA for the CDR3: TGTGCCAGCAAGGGACTAGCGGGAGGCGAGCAGTACTTC.

The chain links TRBV6-5 to TRBJ1-4; D not resolved. Germline loops: CDR1 MNHEY, CDR2 SVGAGI. The CDR3 runs to 13 residues. Trimming took 0 bases from V and 6 from J, leaving 5 bases between them. CDR3 amino acids: CASSYSVDEKLFF. CDR3 bases: TGTGCCAGCAGTTACTCGGTTGATGAAAAACTGTTTTTT.

A few counts support this clonotype. This chain uses TRBV2 with TRBJ2-2; 7 bases map to TRBD2. This CDR3 has 12 residues. Germline CDR1 and CDR2: SNHLY and FYNNEI. Trimming at V came to 7 bases and at J to 7 bases, leaving 3 bases not matched to a gene. CDR3: CASIGEGGELFF. CDR3 DNA: TGTGCCAGCATTGGGGAGGGCGGGGAGCTGTTTTTT.

This clonotype was picked up many times. J is TRBJ1-2 and V is TRBV28, with D unresolved. Trimming took 2 bases from V and 8 from J, leaving 6 bases between them. CDR1 MDHEN and CDR2 SYDVKM come from the germline V gene. This CDR3 contains 11 residues. As DNA, the CDR3 is TGTGCCAGCAGTTTAATTGGCGGCTACACCTTC. Translation: CASSLIGGYTF.

The gene calls are TRBV20-1 and TRBJ2-7; 7 bases map to TRBD1. The CDR3 runs 14 residues. Per germline, CDR1 DFQATT and CDR2 SNEGSKA (reference sequence). Trimming cost V 1 base and J 1 base; bases outside gene matches: 4. CDR3 coding DNA: TGCAGTGCTAGAGTCCGGGACAGATCCTACGAGCAGTACTTC. Its translation: CSARVRDRSYEQYF.

In regard to this clonotype: A clone one base away is much larger, so this may be a read error. The rearrangement joins TRBV25-1 to TRBJ1-2; D ambiguous. V was trimmed by 2 bases and J by 5 bases, leaving 3 bases between them. The germline V gene has CDR1 MGHDK and CDR2 SYGVNS. This CDR3 has 11 residues. The CDR3 loop is CASSEEYGYTF. CDR3 coding DNA: TGTGCCAGCAGTGAAGAGTATGGCTACACCTTC.